This TCR beta chain was sequenced during a study of cytomegalovirus exposure and HLA in healthy donors. Study results and caveats: Donor immune exposure was known only as CMV serostatus.

Comments on this clone: The target antigen is unknown.

This PCR relied on a set of 60 Vbeta primers and 13 Jbeta primers. Sequencing used immunoSEQ multiplex PCR; TCRdb keeps in-frame clones, though not all of them. The sample contains under 200,000 clones, around 83% of which appear only once. Germline values: CDR1 SGHTS, CDR2 YDEGEE. V gave up 1 base and J gave up 0 bases, with 8 bases separating them. The CDR3 spans 15 residues. The sequence was obtained from a woman aged 18-29 years in good health and CMV-seronegative. The rearrangement uses TRBV5-8 and TRBJ1-3, with a weak D call TRBD1 (5 bases). Material: PBMCs. Here the CDR3 DNA reads TGTGCCAGCAGCTTGCGGGGGAGCTCTGGAAACACCATATATTTT. This codes for CASSLRGSSGNTIYF.